This T cell receptor beta chain derives from a study of regulatory T cells in long-lasting Graves disease. General study findings and limits: Peripheral blood was the sole material, not thyroid tissue.

This clonotype was detected a few times. Its antigen is still unknown. Noted time point: persistent/refractory GD, antithyroid drugs over 5 years with positive TRAb. RNA extracted from PBMCs served as the sequencing template. HTBI primers from iRepertoire and Arm-PCR of CDR3 regions yielded the TCR beta libraries. TCRdb re-called the multiplex PCR reads through MiXCR, storing one row per CDR3 protein. Of roughly 700,000 distinct CDR3 sequences detected, about 32% appear once; the ten largest clones hold about two fifths. V was clipped by 4 bases and J by 0 bases, with 10 bases between them. CDR1 is SQVTM and CDR2 is ANQGSEA in the germline V gene. The CDR3 loop spans 14 amino acids.

This receptor was obtained from a female donor with Graves disease. This chain joins TRBV29-1 and TRBJ1-5; the D is unclear. Sequenced material: peripheral blood mononuclear cells (PBMCs), taken when the disease was refractory, from a patient treated with antithyroid drugs. CDR3 bases: TGCAGCGTTGGGGGTCAGAGTAGCAATCAGCCCCAGCATTTT. This gives the protein CSVGGQSSNQPQHF.